One sample yielded the 23 T cell receptor beta chains listed below, sequenced in a study of shared clonotypes between healthy human individuals. Using immunoSEQ multiplex PCR, the repertoire was profiled, and TCRdb retains in-frame clones only, with some absent. The sample shows about 710,000 clones, 60% to 75% of them seen only once. Sequencing input: memory CD4+ T cells sorted from blood. This sample's subset: CD45RA-negative fraction. These TCRs come from a woman aged 25 to 45 in good health.

Concerning this clone itself: This sequence may be a read error, since a much larger clone differs from it by one base. Other DNA sequences in this sample translate to the same CDR3. The chain couples TRBV19 to TRBJ1-1; D is uncertain. The CDR3 is made up of 13 amino acids. V shed 6 bases and J shed 6 bases, with 14 bases lying between them. In germline, CDR1 is LNHDA, CDR2 SQIVND (reference sequence). For the CDR3, the DNA is TGTGCCAGTAGCATGGTGTCAGATTCTGAAGCTTTCTTT. Translated: CASSMVSDSEAFF.

The chain couples TRBV28 to TRBJ1-3; 7 bases line up with TRBD1. Germline V gene lookup returns CDR1 MDHEN and CDR2 SYDVKM. The V segment lost 7 bases and the J segment 1 base; nucleotides outside the gene matches: 4. This CDR3 spans 14 amino acids. CDR3 bases: TGTGCCAGCATAAGGGGGCTATCTGGAAACACCATATATTTT. Protein sequence: CASIRGLSGNTIYF.

CDR3 nucleotides: TGCGCCAGCAGCTTGTCGGGAAGAAACACAGATACGCAGTATTTT. It is translated as CASSLSGRNTDTQYF. This chain links TRBV5-1 with TRBJ2-3, with TRBD2 as a possible D gene (5 bases). CDR3 length: 15 amino acids. The V gene lost 1 base and the J gene lost 2 bases, with 11 bases spanning the gap. CDR1 SGHRS and CDR2 YFSETQ come from the germline V gene.

In its sample, this clone was seen a few times. Distinct nucleotide sequences in the sample also encode this CDR3. The gene calls are TRBV5-1 and TRBJ1-4, with 7 bases aligning to TRBD1. CDR1 is SGHRS and CDR2 is YFSETQ in the germline V gene. Germline trimming cut 0 bases from V and 6 bases from J; bases unmatched to any gene: 5. The CDR3 contains 15 residues. The DNA for the CDR3 is TGCGCCAGCAGCTTGGAAGGGAGGGGGCATGAAAAACTGTTTTTT. It yields the protein CASSLEGRGHEKLFF.

The rearrangement joins TRBV6-4 to TRBJ2-3, with 10 bases identical to TRBD2. The germline CDR1 and CDR2 sequences are MRHNA and SNTAGT. Trimming at V came to 3 bases and at J to 2 bases, leaving 8 bases not matched to a gene. The CDR3 length is 17 residues. The DNA of the CDR3 is TGTGCCAGCAGTGAGGGGGCTAGCGGGAGTCCCACAGATACGCAGTATTTT. Its translation is CASSEGASGSPTDTQYF.

Here the CDR3 reads CSARDQMVAFF. CDR3 sequence (DNA): TGCAGTGCTAGAGATCAGATGGTAGCTTTCTTT. The rearrangement links TRBV20-1 to TRBJ1-1; D unresolved. Per germline, CDR1 DFQATT and CDR2 SNEGSKA (reference sequence). CDR3 size: 11 residues. Trimming took 0 bases from V and 10 from J, leaving 9 bases between them.

The chain recombines TRBV6-1 with TRBJ2-7; D remains unclear. CDR3 size: 15 residues. Looked up from germline, CDR1 is MNHNS and CDR2 is SASEGT. Trimming took off 6 bases at V and 0 bases at J, with 15 bases between the two ends. The CDR3 loop is CASRSHTRSSYEQYF. The CDR3, as DNA: TGTGCCAGCAGAAGCCATACCAGGAGCTCCTACGAGCAGTACTTC.

Here the CDR3 DNA reads TGCGCCAGCAGCGTGGACTATCGTGGGGGTGAGCAGTTCTTC. Protein: CASSVDYRGGEQFF. The chain employs TRBV5-1 and TRBJ2-1; TRBD2 is a possible D gene (6 bases). CDR3 length equals 14 residues. Germline assignment: CDR1 SGHRS and CDR2 YFSETQ. With 4 bases removed from V and 9 bases from J, the gap between germline ends came to 17 bases.

This clone has a single count. V and J are TRBV7-9 and TRBJ2-7, with TRBD2 identical over 11 bases. Germline loops: CDR1 SEHNR, CDR2 FQNEAQ (reference sequence). V lost 5 bases, J lost 3 bases, and 12 bases stayed unmatched. The CDR3 covers 17 residues. The CDR3 DNA sequence: TGTGCCAGCAGCCACGGGGGAACTAGCGGGAGTGTCTACGAGCAGTACTTC. Protein sequence: CASSHGGTSGSVYEQYF.

This chain links TRBV28 with TRBJ1-3, with TRBD1 as a possible D gene (5 bases). Germline-derived CDR1 and CDR2 are MDHEN and SYDVKM. Trimming shortened V by 7 bases and J by 2 bases, and 18 bases separated the two germline ends. CDR3 length: 16 amino acids. CDR3 sequence reads: CASTAAQGRAGNTIYF. Here the CDR3 DNA reads TGTGCCAGCACAGCGGCTCAGGGTAGGGCTGGAAACACCATATATTTT. Complete variable domain (other parts from reference TRBV28 and TRBJ1-3): DVKVTQSSRYLVKRTGEKVFLECVQDMDHENMFWYRQDPGLGLRLIYFSYDVKMKEKGDIPEGYSVSREKKERFSLILESASTNQTSMYLCASTAAQGRAGNTIYFGEGSWLTVV.

The genes are TRBV28 and TRBJ2-7, with TRBD1 matching 9 bases. Germline CDR1 and CDR2: MDHEN and SYDVKM. V lost 4 bases, J lost 5 bases, and 9 bases stayed unmatched. This CDR3 contains 15 residues. The CDR3 DNA reads TGTGCCAGCAGTTACCGGGGACAGGGTCCCCACGAGCAGTACTTC. Protein product: CASSYRGQGPHEQYF.

This clone appeared a few times. The chain combines TRBV14 with TRBJ1-1, with 7 bases matching TRBD1. Germline trimming cut 4 bases from V and 0 bases from J; bases unmatched to any gene: 5. The germline CDR1 and CDR2 sequences are SGHDN and FVKESK. CDR3 length: 15 amino acids. Here the CDR3 DNA reads TGTGCCAGCAGCCGGTTGGGACAGTTGAACACTGAAGCTTTCTTT. This encodes CASSRLGQLNTEAFF.

In this sample, this clone turned up once. CDR3 coding DNA: TGTGCCAGCCGACCTAAGCGGGATCCCCTTGGAGAGACCCAGTACTTC. It encodes CASRPKRDPLGETQYF. The chain combines TRBV11-2 with TRBJ2-5; the match to TRBD2 covers 7 bases. The CDR3 totals 16 residues. Germline V CDR1 and CDR2: SGHAT, FQNNGV. V shed 8 bases and J 4 bases; nucleotides not matched to a gene: 16.

The gene calls are TRBV11-3 and TRBJ2-1; 8 nucleotides line up with TRBD2. This CDR3 has 16 residues. V dropped 1 base and J dropped 2; count of bases not matched to a gene: 4. The germline V gene encodes CDR1 SGHNT and CDR2 YENEEA. CDR3 amino acids: CASSLGREDPYNEQFF. The CDR3 nucleotides read TGTGCCAGCAGCTTAGGGCGGGAGGATCCCTACAATGAGCAGTTCTTC. Full variable domain (outside the CDR3, taken from reference TRBV11-3 and TRBJ2-1): EAGVVQSPRYKIIEKKQPVAFWCNPISGHNTLYWYLQNLGQGPELLIRYENEEAVDDSQLPKDRFSAERLKGVDSTLKIQPAELGDSAVYLCASSLGREDPYNEQFFGPGTRLTVL.

The V call is TRBV6-5, the J call TRBJ2-3; either TRBD1 or TRBD2 may supply D (5 bases each). V was trimmed by 8 bases and J by 4 bases, leaving 19 bases between them. The V gene's germline CDR1 is MNHEY and CDR2 SVGAGI. The CDR3 has 15 residues. Written as DNA, the CDR3 is TGTGCCAGCCAAACCGGGGACCCCGACGCAGATACGCAGTATTTT. This sequence encodes CASQTGDPDADTQYF.

The rearrangement links TRBV28 to TRBJ2-3; D call uncertain. Looked up from germline, CDR1 is MDHEN and CDR2 is SYDVKM. Trimming shortened V by 2 bases and J by 6 bases, and 12 bases separated the two germline ends. This CDR3 is 14 amino acids long. CDR3 sequence (DNA): TGTGCCAGCAGTTTAACCCCCATCCAGGATACGCAGTATTTT. As protein: CASSLTPIQDTQYF. The full variable domain, its missing parts supplied by reference TRBV28 and TRBJ2-3, is DVKVTQSSRYLVKRTGEKVFLECVQDMDHENMFWYRQDPGLGLRLIYFSYDVKMKEKGDIPEGYSVSREKKERFSLILESASTNQTSMYLCASSLTPIQDTQYFGPGTRLTVL.

The V and J genes are TRBV18 and TRBJ2-1; TRBD2 is a possible D gene (6 bases). This CDR3 region has 15 residues. Germline-derived CDR1 and CDR2 are KGHSH and LQKENI. The V and J ends lost 4 bases and 2 bases respectively, with 12 bases between them. The DNA of the CDR3 is TGTGCCAGCTCACGGGGACTTGCCCCCTACAATGAGCAGTTCTTC. Protein sequence: CASSRGLAPYNEQFF. Using reference TRBV18 and TRBJ2-1 for the parts outside the CDR3, the full variable domain is NAGVMQNPRHLVRRRGQEARLRCSPMKGHSHVYWYRQLPEEGLKFMVYLQKENIIDESGMPKERFSAEFPKEGPSILRIQQVVRGDSAAYFCASSRGLAPYNEQFFGPGTRLTVL.

This chain uses TRBV5-4 with TRBJ1-1; D is perhaps TRBD1 (5 bases). This CDR3 region has 14 residues. Trimming removed 5 bases from V and 3 bases from J, with 14 bases in between. CDR1 and CDR2 from the germline V gene are SGHNT and YYREEE (reference sequence). In DNA, the CDR3 is TGTGCCAGCAGGGCCGGGGGTAGGGACACTGAAGCTTTCTTT. It translates to CASRAGGRDTEAFF.

This chain joins TRBV2 and TRBJ2-5, with D perhaps TRBD1 or TRBD2 (6 bases each). This CDR3 has 14 residues. Trimming stripped 5 bases from V and 5 bases from J, with 15 bases between. Per the germline V gene, CDR1 is SNHLY and CDR2 is FYNNEI. The CDR3 region is CASSYSGGGETQYF. The CDR3 DNA reads TGTGCCAGCAGTTATAGCGGAGGGGGGGAGACCCAGTACTTC.

For this clone: This same CDR3 is encoded by further DNA sequences in the sample. V usage is TRBV2 and J usage is TRBJ1-5, with D perhaps TRBD1 (6 bases). This CDR3 is built from 14 residues. Germline values: CDR1 SNHLY, CDR2 FYNNEI. The V end lost 5 bases, the J end lost 2 bases, and 10 bases lay between the germline ends. The CDR3 loop is CASSTRQGNQPQHF. The CDR3, as DNA: TGTGCCAGCAGTACCCGACAGGGCAATCAGCCCCAGCATTTT.

The rearrangement links TRBV2 to TRBJ2-3; 7 bases are shared with TRBD2. Germline assignment: CDR1 SNHLY and CDR2 FYNNEI. V lost 4 bases, J lost 14 bases, and 6 bases stayed unmatched. The CDR3 loop spans 11 amino acids. The CDR3, as DNA: TGTGCCAGCAGTGGTGGGATAGCGGGGTATTTT. Translated: CASSGGIAGYF.

This rearrangement joins TRBV5-1 to TRBJ2-5; D may correspond to TRBD1 or TRBD2 (6 bases each). Trimming cost V 4 bases and J 4 bases, with 14 bases left between them. CDR3 length: 14 amino acids. Per germline, CDR1 SGHRS and CDR2 YFSETQ. DNA of the CDR3: TGCGCCAGCAGCGCTTTGGGGGGCGGAGAGACCCAGTACTTC. This sequence encodes CASSALGGGETQYF.

The chain couples TRBV30 to TRBJ2-5; D gene uncertain. The DNA matches TRBJ2-7 better at its end, which makes the J call doubtful. This CDR3 region has 12 residues. Germline V CDR1 and CDR2: GTSNPN, SVGIG (reference sequence). The CDR3 loop is CAWRPPGGEQYF. DNA for the CDR3: TGTGCCTGGAGGCCCCCGGGCGGCGAGCAGTACTTC.